The subject of this entry is one T cell receptor beta chain. V lost 7 bases and J 5 bases, leaving 19 bases between the germline ends. In germline, CDR1 is SQVTM, CDR2 ANQGSEA. The CDR3 is 14 amino acids. The data are from a study of T cell changes during pregnancy in multiple sclerosis. Produced via immunoSEQ multiplex PCR; TCRdb's table is partial and in-frame only. There are 50,000 to 65,000 clones in the sample; less than 95% occur only once, and about 5.8% lies in the top ten. The genes are TRBV29-1 and TRBJ2-3; tentative D call: TRBD2 (5 bases). The TCR comes from a female donor in good health, enrolled as a control in a pregnancy study. The sequencing here drew on peripheral blood, taken in the third trimester of pregnancy. The CDR3 nucleotides are TGCAGCGCCGGACTCGGTCAAGTAGGAGATACGCAGTATTTT. Translation: CSAGLGQVGDTQYF.